This TCR beta chain was recorded in a study of T cells in Graves' hyperthyroidism and ophthalmopathy. Whole-study context: Blood was drawn when the patient was first diagnosed and still untreated. Overall study results and limits: Peripheral blood also featured most of the thyroid clonotypes expanded above 0.001.

This clonotype was counted only a few times. No antigen is known for it. RNA transcripts were the template for amplifying TCR beta CDR3 regions. A set of HTBI primers served as the primers for a first-round RT-PCR of the TCR CDR3. MiXCR, run by TCRdb on the multiplex PCR reads, gives a single entry per CDR3 protein. The sample has over 350,000 distinct CDR3 sequences, about 18% seen once. The CDR3 has 14 residues. Trimming left V 3 bases short and J 1 base short, with 11 bases between. Per the germline V gene, CDR1 is SGDLS and CDR2 is YYNGEE. The sample comprised blood. This chain uses TRBV9 with TRBJ2-7, with D perhaps given as TRBD1 or TRBD2 (5 bases each). The sequence derives from a young man with Graves' ophthalmopathy. The CDR3 coding sequence is TGTGCCAGCAGCGAACGGGACGGATCCTACGAGCAGTACTTC. Amino acid sequence: CASSERDGSYEQYF. The entire variable domain, with the rest obtained from reference TRBV9 and TRBJ2-7, is as follows: DSGVTQTPKHLITATGQRVTLRCSPRSGDLSVYWYQQSLDQGLQFLIQYYNGEERAKGNILERFSAQQFPDLHSELNLSSLELGDSALYFCASSERDGSYEQYFGPGTRLTVT.